The next 27 T cell receptor beta chains were all read from a single sample in a study of cytomegalovirus exposure and HLA in healthy donors. 13 Jbeta primers and 60 Vbeta primers were used for the PCR. Using immunoSEQ multiplex PCR, the repertoire was profiled, and TCRdb retains in-frame clones only, with some absent. The repertoire holds about 97,000 clones, with 55% to 80% as singletons. Input material: PBMCs. These receptors all come from a human donor in good health.

This clone appeared a few times. The genes are TRBV18 and TRBJ2-3; D is perhaps TRBD2 (5 bases). V was trimmed by 3 bases and J by 9 bases, leaving 13 bases between them. The CDR3 has 13 amino acids. The germline V gene has CDR1 KGHSH and CDR2 LQKENI. CDR3 sequence: CASSPERGDTQYF. Written as DNA, the CDR3 is TGTGCCAGCTCACCGGAACGGGGAGACACGCAGTATTTT.

This chain joins TRBV29-1 and TRBJ2-3; TRBD2 agrees at 8 bases. There are 13 residues in the CDR3. The germline V gene encodes CDR1 SQVTM and CDR2 ANQGSEA. J lost 4 bases, V lost 6 bases, and 6 bases had no gene match. CDR3 nucleotides: TGCAGCGTAGATAGCGGGATTGCAGATACGCAGTATTTT. Protein: CSVDSGIADTQYF.

The chain is built from TRBV6-5 and TRBJ1-1; the match to TRBD1 covers 9 bases. The CDR3 has 14 residues. Germline V gene lookup returns CDR1 MNHEY and CDR2 SVGAGI. With V trimmed by 2 bases and J by 14 bases, 12 bases remained unmatched. The CDR3 sequence: CASSYRTGAGFVFF. The CDR3 coding sequence is TGTGCCAGCAGTTACCGGACAGGGGCAGGATTTGTGTTCTTT.

The chain joins TRBV7-8 to TRBJ1-1, with 7 positions matching TRBD1. There are 16 residues in the CDR3. The germline V gene has CDR1 SGHVS and CDR2 FQNEAQ. V was pared by 5 bases and J by 4 bases, with 13 bases of the junction left unmatched. CDR3 protein: CASSGDRARAGTEAFF. In DNA, the CDR3 is TGTGCCAGCAGCGGAGACAGGGCCCGTGCGGGCACTGAAGCTTTCTTT. The whole variable domain, remainder taken from reference TRBV7-8 and TRBJ1-1, is GAGVSQSPRYKVAKRGQDVALRCDPISGHVSLFWYQQALGQGPEFLTYFQNEAQLDKSGLPSDRFFAERPEGSVSTLKIQRTQQEDSAVYLCASSGDRARAGTEAFFGQGTRLTVV.

In nucleotides, the CDR3 is TGTGCCAGCGGACTAGCGGGAGGGTTTCGGGCCAAAAACATTCAGTACTTC. It yields the protein CASGLAGGFRAKNIQYF. This rearrangement joins TRBV27 to TRBJ2-4; 15 bases agree with TRBD2. Germline V gene data show CDR1 as MNHEY and CDR2 as SMNVEV (reference sequence). V shed 8 bases and J 1 base; nucleotides not matched to a gene: 6. This CDR3 comprises 17 residues.

The chain links TRBV6-1 to TRBJ1-5, with 11 nucleotides matching TRBD1. The CDR3 has 15 residues. From germline, CDR1 is MNHNS and CDR2 SASEGT. V gave up 2 bases and J gave up 6 bases; unmatched junction bases: 3. CDR3 bases: TGTGCCAGCAGTGAACTGGGACAGGGGGGTCAGCCCCAGCATTTT. It codes for CASSELGQGGQPQHF.

The chain has TRBV19 and TRBJ2-4; 11 positions match TRBD2. The CDR3 is made up of 16 amino acids. Germline-derived CDR1 and CDR2 are LNHDA and SQIVND (reference sequence). V gave up 2 bases and J gave up 3 bases; unmatched junction bases: 3. CDR3 DNA: TGTGCCAGTAGTATATCGGGGACTAGCGGCAAAAACATTCAGTACTTC. Its protein is CASSISGTSGKNIQYF. Based on the CDR3 plus reference TRBV19 and TRBJ2-4, the full variable domain is DGGITQSPKYLFRKEGQNVTLSCEQNLNHDAMYWYRQDPGQGLRLIYYSQIVNDFQKGDIAEGYSVSREKKESFPLTVTSAQKNPTAFYLCASSISGTSGKNIQYFGAGTRLSVL.

On this clone itself: An end of the junction differs from the germline gene, which may be a read error. The gene calls are TRBV7-9 and TRBJ1-2, with 7 nucleotides matching TRBD1. The CDR3 contains 14 residues. CDR1 is SEHNR and CDR2 is FQNEAQ in the germline V gene (reference sequence). The CDR3 is CASRLDREGNGYTF. The CDR3 DNA is TGTGCCAGCAGATTAGACAGGGAGGGAAACGGCTACACCTTC.

In DNA, the CDR3 is TGTGCCAGCAGTTACTCCGCGAGGACCGGGGAGCTGTTTTTT. Residues: CASSYSARTGELFF. The V and J genes are TRBV6-6 and TRBJ2-2; D unresolved. Germline CDR1 reads MNHNY; CDR2 reads SVGAGI (reference sequence). This CDR3 has 14 amino acids. Trimming took off 0 bases at V and 5 bases at J, with 7 bases between the two ends.

This clone came up a few times. The rearrangement uses TRBV4-1 and TRBJ1-2; the D gene is possibly TRBD1 (5 bases). Trimming took off 0 bases at V and 8 bases at J, with 22 bases between the two ends. Germline CDR1 is MGHRA and CDR2 is YSYEKL. CDR3 length: 17 amino acids. The CDR3 protein is CASSQDSYGAGRGGYTF. CDR3 DNA: TGCGCCAGCAGCCAAGATAGTTATGGCGCAGGTCGGGGGGGCTACACCTTC.

In its sample, this clone was seen a few times. The chain combines TRBV2 with TRBJ2-7, with a weak D call TRBD2 (6 bases). This CDR3 is 13 amino acids long. Germline CDR1 is SNHLY and CDR2 is FYNNEI. V was clipped by 9 bases and J by 6 bases, with 18 bases between them. The CDR3 region is CASGRPGSREQYF. For the CDR3, the DNA is TGTGCCAGTGGTCGCCCCGGGAGCCGCGAGCAGTACTTC.

The chain carries TRBV27 and TRBJ2-3, with D unresolved. Trimming cost V 5 bases and J 3 bases, with 9 bases left between them. Germline V gene data show CDR1 as MNHEY and CDR2 as SMNVEV (reference sequence). This CDR3 has 13 residues. The CDR3 nucleotides read TGTGCCAGCAGTAATCTCAGGACAGATACGCAGTATTTT. Amino acid sequence: CASSNLRTDTQYF.

The gene calls are TRBV7-9 and TRBJ1-1; the D gene is possibly TRBD1 (6 bases). Germline V gene data show CDR1 as SEHNR and CDR2 as FQNEAQ (reference sequence). V shed 5 bases and J shed 4 bases, with 14 bases lying between them. This CDR3 spans 14 amino acids. This chain's CDR3 is CASSQQGLGTEAFF. The CDR3 DNA sequence: TGTGCCAGCAGCCAACAGGGTTTGGGCACTGAAGCTTTCTTT.

The V gene is TRBV4-1, the J gene TRBJ2-7; D perhaps matches TRBD1 (5 bases). CDR1 is MGHRA, CDR2 YSYEKL, per germline. Deletions cut 1 base from V and 6 bases from J, with 10 bases between. The CDR3 is made up of 13 amino acids. The chain's CDR3 is CASSQGRVAEQYF. The CDR3 DNA follows: TGCGCCAGCAGCCAAGGCAGGGTAGCCGAGCAGTACTTC.

V usage is TRBV2 and J usage is TRBJ2-2; a possible D gene is TRBD1 (6 bases). This CDR3 has 17 residues. V was trimmed by 0 bases and J by 2 bases, leaving 13 bases between them. Germline V gives CDR1 SNHLY, CDR2 FYNNEI. CDR3 sequence reads: CASSEAQRGSNTGELFF. CDR3 coding DNA: TGTGCCAGCAGTGAAGCGCAAAGGGGGAGTAACACCGGGGAGCTGTTTTTT.

The genes are TRBV19 and TRBJ2-2; 13 nucleotides match TRBD2. Losses at the gene ends were 6 bases for V and 5 bases for J; bases not matched to a gene: 6. CDR1 is LNHDA and CDR2 is SQIVND in the germline V gene (reference sequence). This CDR3 spans 16 amino acids. The CDR3: CASSRTSGRGTGELFF. CDR3 DNA sequence: TGTGCCAGTAGCCGGACTAGCGGGAGAGGTACCGGGGAGCTGTTTTTT.

The rearrangement uses TRBV10-3 and TRBJ2-7, with unresolved D. V gave up 11 bases and J gave up 5 bases, with 19 bases separating them. Germline V lookup: CDR1 ENHRY, CDR2 SYGVKD. CDR3 length: 13 amino acids. DNA for the CDR3: TGTGCCTCAGGTTATTCGCCTTCCGACGAGCAGTACTTC. Protein sequence: CASGYSPSDEQYF.

A few counts support this clone. CDR3: CASSFIRGNQETQYF. CDR3 nucleotide sequence: TGTGCCAGCAGCTTTATCCGCGGAAACCAAGAGACCCAGTACTTC. This chain links TRBV5-4 with TRBJ2-5; D gene unclear. Germline CDR1 is SGHNT and CDR2 is YYREEE (reference sequence). The ends were cut back, 2 bases at V and 0 bases at J, with 11 bases in the middle. The length of the CDR3 is 15 residues.

The rearrangement uses TRBV27 and TRBJ1-1; 7 bases are shared with TRBD1. Trimming cost V 5 bases and J 3 bases; bases outside gene matches: 3. The CDR3 runs 13 residues. Germline V CDR1 and CDR2: MNHEY, SMNVEV (reference sequence). The CDR3 DNA sequence: TGTGCCAGCAGTCTCGGACAGGACACTGAAGCTTTCTTT. Encoded protein: CASSLGQDTEAFF.

This sequence joins TRBV5-6 and TRBJ2-3; a weak D match, TRBD2 (5 bases). The CDR3 has 15 residues. V was trimmed by 2 bases and J by 1 base, leaving 11 bases between them. Germline loops: CDR1 SGHDT, CDR2 YYEEEE. The CDR3 is CASSFLGAGTDTQYF. The CDR3 DNA reads TGTGCCAGCAGCTTTCTGGGAGCGGGCACAGATACGCAGTATTTT.

The genes are TRBV6-1 and TRBJ2-3; TRBD2 might be the D (7 bases). CDR1 is MNHNS, CDR2 SASEGT, per germline. The CDR3 covers 19 residues. V dropped 1 base and J dropped 3 bases, with 23 bases sitting between them. CDR3 protein: CASSEEEGVWAGVTDTQYF. CDR3 nucleotide sequence: TGTGCCAGCAGTGAAGAAGAGGGGGTGTGGGCGGGAGTTACAGATACGCAGTATTTT.

This clone was recorded only once. V is TRBV2 and J is TRBJ2-2; D may be TRBD1 (6 bases). V lost 2 bases, J lost 4 bases, and 17 bases lay in between. The CDR3 contains 17 residues. CDR1 and CDR2 (germline): SNHLY, FYNNEI. The CDR3 sequence is CASSETPTGFSTGELFF. DNA of the CDR3: TGTGCCAGCAGTGAAACCCCTACAGGGTTCAGCACCGGGGAGCTGTTTTTT.

The chain uses TRBV7-9 and TRBJ2-5; TRBD1 might be the D (6 bases). Germline loops: CDR1 SEHNR, CDR2 FQNEAQ (reference sequence). The V and J ends lost 0 bases and 1 base respectively, with 15 bases between them. The CDR3 is made up of 17 amino acids. The CDR3: CASSLAQGWGSQETQYF. For the CDR3, the DNA is TGTGCCAGCAGCTTAGCGCAGGGGTGGGGCTCCCAAGAGACCCAGTACTTC.

J is TRBJ2-2 and V is TRBV6-1, with 9 bases that match TRBD1. The trim removed 10 bases at V and 2 bases at J, leaving 5 bases unmatched. This CDR3 is 14 amino acids long. The germline gives CDR1 MNHNS, CDR2 SASEGT. CDR3 protein: CAINRGLNTGELFF. In DNA form, the CDR3 reads TGTGCCATCAACAGGGGGCTCAACACCGGGGAGCTGTTTTTT.

The rearrangement links TRBV10-2 to TRBJ2-2, with TRBD1 as a possible D gene (5 bases). Per germline, CDR1 WSHSY and CDR2 SAAADI. V was trimmed by 8 bases and J by 0 bases, leaving 10 bases between them. CDR3 length: 14 amino acids. This chain's CDR3 is CASLQEANTGELFF. The CDR3 bases are TGCGCCAGCTTACAGGAAGCGAACACCGGGGAGCTGTTTTTT.

The chain combines TRBV28 with TRBJ2-1; 7 bases line up with TRBD2. CDR1 is MDHEN, CDR2 SYDVKM, per germline. This CDR3 spans 17 amino acids. V lost 8 bases and J lost 0; bases outside the gene matches: 13. As DNA, the CDR3 is TGTGCCAGCCTCCCCCGCCTAGCGGCAAGCTCCTACAATGAGCAGTTCTTC. Translated: CASLPRLAASSYNEQFF.

In this sample, this clone turned up a few times. This chain connects TRBV6-1 to TRBJ2-1; 8 nucleotides match TRBD2. The CDR3 contains 16 residues. After removal of 2 bases from V and 4 bases from J, the junction contained 7 bases not matched to a gene. Germline loops: CDR1 MNHNS, CDR2 SASEGT. The CDR3: CASSEWASGLYNEQFF. CDR3 sequence (DNA): TGTGCCAGCAGTGAATGGGCTAGCGGGCTGTACAATGAGCAGTTCTTC.